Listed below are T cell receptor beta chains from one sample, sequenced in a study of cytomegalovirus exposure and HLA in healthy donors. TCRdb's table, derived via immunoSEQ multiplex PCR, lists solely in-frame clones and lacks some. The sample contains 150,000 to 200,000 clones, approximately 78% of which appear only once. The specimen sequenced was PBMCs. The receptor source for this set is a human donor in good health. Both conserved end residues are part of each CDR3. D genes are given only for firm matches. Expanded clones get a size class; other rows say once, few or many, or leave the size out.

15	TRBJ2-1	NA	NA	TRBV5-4	CASSPDFRSYNEQFF	TGTGCCAGCAGCCCGGACTTCCGCTCCTACAATGAGCAGTTCTTC
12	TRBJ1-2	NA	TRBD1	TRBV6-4	CASRANRGGYTF	TGTGCCAGCAGAGCGAACAGGGGTGGCTACACCTTC
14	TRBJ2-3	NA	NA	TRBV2	CASSDRGSTDTQYF	TGTGCCAGCAGTGATCGGGGAAGCACAGATACGCAGTATTTT
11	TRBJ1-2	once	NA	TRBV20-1	CSARRGHGYTF	TGCAGTGCCAGAAGAGGGCATGGCTACACCTTC
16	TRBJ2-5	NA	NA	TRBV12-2	CASRLRLAGGPETQYF	TGTGCAAGTCGCTTGCGACTAGCGGGGGGGCCCGAGACCCAGTACTTC
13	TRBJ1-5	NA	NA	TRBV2	CASSDSGNQPQHF	TGTGCCAGCAGTGATTCAGGGAATCAGCCCCAGCATTTT
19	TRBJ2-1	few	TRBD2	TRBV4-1	CASSQDPAGGGHSYNEQFF	TGCGCCAGCAGCCAAGATCCAGCGGGGGGCGGACACTCCTACAATGAGCAGTTCTTC
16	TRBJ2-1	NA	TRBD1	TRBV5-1	CASSFSRDRAYNEQFF	TGCGCCAGCAGCTTCAGCCGGGACAGGGCCTACAATGAGCAGTTCTTC
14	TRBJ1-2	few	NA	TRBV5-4	CASRSSRMRSGYTF	TGTGCCAGCAGATCATCCCGAATGAGGAGTGGCTACACCTTC
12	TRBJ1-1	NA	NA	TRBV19	CASSGRGTEAFF	TGTGCCAGTAGCGGAAGGGGAACTGAAGCTTTCTTT
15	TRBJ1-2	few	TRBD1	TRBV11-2	CASSPTRQGVYGYTF	TGTGCCAGCAGCCCAACTCGACAGGGGGTGTATGGCTACACCTTC
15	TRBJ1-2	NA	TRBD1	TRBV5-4	CASSPGRTGLYGYTF	TGTGCCAGCAGTCCTGGACGGACAGGATTATATGGCTACACCTTC
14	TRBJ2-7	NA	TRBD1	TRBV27	CASSPLGQGAGQYF	TGTGCCAGCAGTCCTCTCGGACAGGGTGCGGGGCAGTACTTC
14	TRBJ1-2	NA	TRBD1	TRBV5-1	CASSSGQGYYGYTF	TGCGCCAGCAGCTCAGGACAGGGGTACTATGGCTACACCTTC
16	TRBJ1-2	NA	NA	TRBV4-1	CASSQESTVRNYGYTF	TGCGCCAGCAGCCAAGAGTCGACAGTTCGTAACTATGGCTACACCTTC
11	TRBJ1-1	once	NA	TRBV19	CASSIGKGAFF	TGTGCCAGTAGTATCGGGAAGGGAGCTTTCTTT
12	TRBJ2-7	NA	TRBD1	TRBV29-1	CSVDGTGDEQYF	TGCAGCGTTGACGGGACAGGGGACGAGCAGTACTTT
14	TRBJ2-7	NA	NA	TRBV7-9	CASSLGGGTYEQYF	TGTGCCAGCAGCTTAGGTGGAGGCACCTACGAGCAGTACTTC
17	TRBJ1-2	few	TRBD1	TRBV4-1	CASSQEGAGQGNYGYTF	TGCGCCAGCAGCCAGGAGGGGGCCGGACAGGGGAACTATGGCTACACCTTC
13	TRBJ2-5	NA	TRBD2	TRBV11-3	CASSLAGGETQYF	TGTGCCAGCAGCTTAGCGGGAGGGGAGACCCAGTACTTC
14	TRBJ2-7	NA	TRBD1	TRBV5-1	CASSLGGQGYEQYF	TGCGCCAGCAGCTTGGGGGGACAGGGGTACGAGCAGTACTTC
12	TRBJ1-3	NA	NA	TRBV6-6	CASRGPGNTIYF	TGTGCCAGTAGGGGCCCAGGGAACACCATATATTTT
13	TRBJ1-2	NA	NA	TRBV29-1	CSVEPPGLEGYTF	TGCAGCGTTGAGCCTCCGGGACTGGAAGGCTACACCTTC
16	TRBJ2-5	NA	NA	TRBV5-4	CASSLRGWGNRETQYF	TGTGCCAGCAGCCTACGCGGGTGGGGAAATAGAGAGACCCAGTACTTC
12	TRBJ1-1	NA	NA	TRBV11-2	CASSLPGAEAFF	TGTGCCAGCAGCTTGCCAGGGGCTGAAGCTTTCTTT
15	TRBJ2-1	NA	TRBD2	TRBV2	CASSEGSGGYNEQFF	TGTGCCAGCAGTGAAGGGAGCGGGGGGTACAATGAGCAGTTCTTC
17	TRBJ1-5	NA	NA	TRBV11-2	CASSSPGRATGGQPQHF	TGTGCCAGCAGCTCCCCGGGCAGGGCTACGGGAGGACAGCCCCAGCATTTT
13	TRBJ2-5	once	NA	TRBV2	CASIRGLQETQYF	TGTGCCAGCATCAGGGGTCTCCAAGAGACCCAGTACTTC
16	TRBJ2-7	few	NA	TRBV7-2	CASTLSRSGRPYEQYF	TGTGCCAGCACCCTTAGTAGGAGCGGTCGTCCCTACGAGCAGTACTTC
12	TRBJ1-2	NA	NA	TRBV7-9	CASSLEQGGYTF	TGTGCCAGCAGCTTAGAACAGGGAGGCTACACCTTC
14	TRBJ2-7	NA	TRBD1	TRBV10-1	CASSPGQGFYEQYF	TGCGCCAGCAGCCCGGGACAGGGTTTTTACGAGCAGTACTTC
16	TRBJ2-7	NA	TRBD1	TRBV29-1	CSVLDLTGASAYEQYF	TGCAGCGTTCTAGACCTGACAGGGGCATCGGCTTACGAGCAGTACTTC
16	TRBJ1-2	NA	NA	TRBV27	CASSFHPGKANYGYTF	TGTGCCAGCAGTTTTCACCCAGGGAAAGCTAACTATGGCTACACCTTC
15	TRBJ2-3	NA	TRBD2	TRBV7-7	CASSPRGGRTDTQYF	TGTGCTAGCAGCCCACGGGGGGGCCGGACAGATACGCAGTATTTT
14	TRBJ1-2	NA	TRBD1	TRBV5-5	CASSPDRGLGGYTF	TGTGCCAGCAGCCCGGACAGGGGGCTGGGTGGCTACACCTTC
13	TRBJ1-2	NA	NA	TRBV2	CASTLGVQYGYTF	TGTGCCAGCACCCTAGGGGTCCAGTATGGCTACACCTTC
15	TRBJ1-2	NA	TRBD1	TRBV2	CASSGVGDRGHGYTF	TGTGCCAGCAGTGGAGTTGGAGACAGGGGTCATGGCTACACCTTC
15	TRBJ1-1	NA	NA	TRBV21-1	CASPKRGHTNTEAFF	TGTGCCAGCCCTAAGAGGGGACATACCAACACTGAAGCTTTCTTT